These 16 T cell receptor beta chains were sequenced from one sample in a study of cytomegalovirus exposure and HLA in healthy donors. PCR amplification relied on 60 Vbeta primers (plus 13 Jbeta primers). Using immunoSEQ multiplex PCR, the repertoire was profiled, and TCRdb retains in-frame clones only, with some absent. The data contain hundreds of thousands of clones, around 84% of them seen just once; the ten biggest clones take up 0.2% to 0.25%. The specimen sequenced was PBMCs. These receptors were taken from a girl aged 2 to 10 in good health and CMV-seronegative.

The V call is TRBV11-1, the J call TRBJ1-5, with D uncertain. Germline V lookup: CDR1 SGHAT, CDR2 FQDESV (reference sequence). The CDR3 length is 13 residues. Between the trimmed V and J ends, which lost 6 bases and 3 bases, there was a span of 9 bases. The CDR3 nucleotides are TGTGCCAGCAGTCAAGAGGACAATCAGCCCCAGCATTTT. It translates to CASSQEDNQPQHF.

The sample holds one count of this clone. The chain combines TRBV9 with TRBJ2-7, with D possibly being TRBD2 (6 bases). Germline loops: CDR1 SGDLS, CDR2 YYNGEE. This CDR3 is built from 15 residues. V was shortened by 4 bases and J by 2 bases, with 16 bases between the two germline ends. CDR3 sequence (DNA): TGTGCCAGCAGCCCAGGGACTGCAAAAACCTACGAGCAGTACTTC. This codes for CASSPGTAKTYEQYF.

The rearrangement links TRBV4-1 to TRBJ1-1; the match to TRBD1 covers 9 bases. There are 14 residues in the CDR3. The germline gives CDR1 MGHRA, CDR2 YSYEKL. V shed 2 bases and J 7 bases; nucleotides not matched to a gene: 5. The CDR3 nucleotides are TGCGCCAGCAGCCAAACGGGACAGGGCGTTGAAGCTTTCTTT. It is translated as CASSQTGQGVEAFF.

The chain's CDR3 is CASSIIAGGYEQYF. The DNA for the CDR3 is TGTGCCAGCAGCATTATAGCGGGGGGGTACGAGCAGTACTTC. This chain connects TRBV7-9 to TRBJ2-7; 11 nucleotides align to TRBD2. The CDR3 contains 14 residues. Germline CDR1 is SEHNR and CDR2 is FQNEAQ (reference sequence). Trimming took 5 bases from V and 4 from J; bases not matched to a gene: 4.

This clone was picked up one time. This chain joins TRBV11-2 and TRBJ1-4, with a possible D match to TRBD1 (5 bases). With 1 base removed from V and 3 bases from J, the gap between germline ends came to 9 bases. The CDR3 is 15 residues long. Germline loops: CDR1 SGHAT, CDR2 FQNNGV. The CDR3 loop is CASSLVAGSNEKLFF. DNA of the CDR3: TGTGCCAGCAGCTTAGTCGCAGGGTCTAATGAAAAACTGTTTTTT.

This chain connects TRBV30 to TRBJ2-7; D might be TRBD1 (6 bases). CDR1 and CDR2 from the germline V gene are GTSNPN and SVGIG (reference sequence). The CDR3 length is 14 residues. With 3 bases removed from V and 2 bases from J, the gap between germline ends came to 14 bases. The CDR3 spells CAWRRAGVTYEQYF. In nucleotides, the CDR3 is TGTGCCTGGAGAAGGGCAGGGGTTACCTACGAGCAGTACTTC.

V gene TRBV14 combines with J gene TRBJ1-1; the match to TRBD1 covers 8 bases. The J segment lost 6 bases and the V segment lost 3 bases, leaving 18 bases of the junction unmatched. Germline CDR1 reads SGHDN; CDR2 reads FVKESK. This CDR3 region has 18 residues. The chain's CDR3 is CASSQGIDRGRHGPEAFF. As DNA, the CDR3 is TGTGCCAGCAGCCAGGGGATAGACAGGGGACGACACGGCCCTGAAGCTTTCTTT. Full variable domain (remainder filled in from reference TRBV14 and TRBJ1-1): EAGVTQFPSHSVIEKGQTVTLRCDPISGHDNLYWYRRVMGKEIKFLLHFVKESKQDESGMPNNRFLAERTGGTYSTLKVQPAELEDSGVYFCASSQGIDRGRHGPEAFFGQGTRLTVV.

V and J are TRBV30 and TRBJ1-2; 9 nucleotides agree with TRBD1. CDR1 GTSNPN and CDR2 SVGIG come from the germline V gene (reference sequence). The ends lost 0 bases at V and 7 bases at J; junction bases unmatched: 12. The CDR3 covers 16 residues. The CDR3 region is CAWSVVTGGASSGYTF. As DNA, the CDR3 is TGTGCCTGGAGTGTTGTAACAGGGGGCGCATCCAGTGGCTACACCTTC.

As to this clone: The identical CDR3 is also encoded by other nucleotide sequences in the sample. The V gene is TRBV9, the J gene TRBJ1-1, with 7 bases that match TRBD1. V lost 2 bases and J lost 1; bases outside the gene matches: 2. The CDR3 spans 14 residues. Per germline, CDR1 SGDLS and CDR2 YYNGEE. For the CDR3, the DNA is TGTGCCAGCAGCGTGGGGACAGCGAACACTGAAGCTTTCTTT. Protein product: CASSVGTANTEAFF.

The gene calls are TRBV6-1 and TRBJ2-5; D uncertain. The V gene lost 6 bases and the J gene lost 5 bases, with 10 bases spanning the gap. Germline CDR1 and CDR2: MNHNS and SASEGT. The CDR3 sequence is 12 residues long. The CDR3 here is CASRYSRETQYF. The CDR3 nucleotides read TGTGCCAGCAGGTATTCCCGTGAGACCCAGTACTTC.

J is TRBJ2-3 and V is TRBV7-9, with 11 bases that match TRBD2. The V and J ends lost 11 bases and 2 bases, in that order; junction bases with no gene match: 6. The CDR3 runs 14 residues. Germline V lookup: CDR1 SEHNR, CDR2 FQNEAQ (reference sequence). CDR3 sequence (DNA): TGTGCCGGATGGACTAGCGGGTCCACAGATACGCAGTATTTT. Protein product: CAGWTSGSTDTQYF.

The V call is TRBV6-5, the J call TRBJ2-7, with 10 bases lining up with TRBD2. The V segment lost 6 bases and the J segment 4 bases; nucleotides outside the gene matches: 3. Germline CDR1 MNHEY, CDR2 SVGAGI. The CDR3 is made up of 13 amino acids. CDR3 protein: CASRFSGGYEQYF. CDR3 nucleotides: TGTGCCAGCAGATTTAGCGGGGGGTACGAGCAGTACTTC.

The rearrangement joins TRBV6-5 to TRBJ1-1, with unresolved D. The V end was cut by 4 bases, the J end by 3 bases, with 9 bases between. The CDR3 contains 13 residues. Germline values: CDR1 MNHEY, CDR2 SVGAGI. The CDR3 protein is CASSFSRDTEAFF. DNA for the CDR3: TGTGCCAGCAGTTTTTCTCGAGACACTGAAGCTTTCTTT.

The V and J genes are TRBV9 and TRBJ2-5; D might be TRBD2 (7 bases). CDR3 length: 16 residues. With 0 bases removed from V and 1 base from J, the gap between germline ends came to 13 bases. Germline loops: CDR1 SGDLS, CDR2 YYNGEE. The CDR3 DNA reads TGTGCCAGCAGCGTAGAGGGGGGGAGGACCCAAGAGACCCAGTACTTC. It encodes CASSVEGGRTQETQYF.

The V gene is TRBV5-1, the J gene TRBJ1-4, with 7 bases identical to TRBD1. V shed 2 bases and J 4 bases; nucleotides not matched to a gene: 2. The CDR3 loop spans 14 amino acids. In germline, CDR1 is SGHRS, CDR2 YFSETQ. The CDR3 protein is CASSLDRVNEKLFF. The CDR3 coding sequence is TGCGCCAGCAGCTTAGACAGGGTTAATGAAAAACTGTTTTTT.

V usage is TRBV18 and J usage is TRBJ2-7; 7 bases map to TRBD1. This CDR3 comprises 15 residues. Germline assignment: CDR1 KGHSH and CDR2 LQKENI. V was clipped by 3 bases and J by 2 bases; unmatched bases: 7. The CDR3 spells CASSPRTGPTYEQYF. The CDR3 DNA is TGTGCCAGCTCACCGCGGACAGGACCTACCTACGAGCAGTACTTC.